The 29 T cell receptor beta chains below all came from one sample that was sequenced in a study of blood T cell repertoires in COVID-19. The protocol was immunoSEQ multiplex PCR, while the TCRdb copy is restricted to in-frame clones and leaves out a portion. The top ten clones hold under 35% of a sample with 15,000 to 20,000 clones, approximately 91% of them seen once. Sequencing used peripheral blood. The receptors come from a woman aged 80 or over with COVID-19, enrolled during active disease.

The V call is TRBV2, the J call TRBJ1-1; 8 positions match TRBD1. V shed 6 bases, J shed 4 bases, and the junction held 4 bases outside the gene matches. The germline V gene encodes CDR1 SNHLY and CDR2 FYNNEI. This CDR3 spans 13 amino acids. For the CDR3, the DNA is TGTGCCAGCAGGGGACAGGTTGTCACTGAAGCTTTCTTT. Translating it yields CASRGQVVTEAFF.

The chain links TRBV15 to TRBJ2-7; tentative D call: TRBD2 (6 bases). CDR3 size: 14 residues. The germline V gene encodes CDR1 LNHNV and CDR2 YYDKDF (reference sequence). V was clipped by 1 base and J by 4 bases, with 11 bases between them. Written as DNA, the CDR3 is TGTGCCACCAGCAGAGGCGGGATCGCGTACGAGCAGTACTTC. Translation: CATSRGGIAYEQYF.

This rearrangement joins TRBV19 to TRBJ1-1; perhaps TRBD1 as D (5 bases). V was shortened by 4 bases and J by 5 bases, with 11 bases between the two germline ends. CDR1 and CDR2 (germline): LNHDA, SQIVND (reference sequence). There are 13 residues in the CDR3. For the CDR3, the DNA is TGTGCCAGTAGTACCGGGGGTAGGACTGAAGCTTTCTTT. Translated: CASSTGGRTEAFF.

The chain carries TRBV5-4 and TRBJ2-1; no clear D gene. The CDR3 is made up of 14 amino acids. Germline CDR1 and CDR2: SGHNT and YYREEE (reference sequence). The V end lost 0 bases, the J end lost 2 bases, and 6 bases lay between the germline ends. CDR3 coding DNA: TGTGCCAGCAGCTTGGAGAGAACCTACAATGAGCAGTTCTTC. Its translation: CASSLERTYNEQFF.

The V and J genes are TRBV14 and TRBJ2-2; TRBD2 matches 12 bases. Per the germline V gene, CDR1 is SGHDN and CDR2 is FVKESK. Trimming at V came to 4 bases and at J to 0 bases, leaving 3 bases not matched to a gene. The CDR3 contains 17 residues. CDR3 nucleotides: TGTGCCAGCAGCCGAGGACTAGCGGGGACGAACACCGGGGAGCTGTTTTTT. This gives the protein CASSRGLAGTNTGELFF.

The rearrangement joins TRBV7-2 to TRBJ1-1; D gene unclear. Germline V gene data show CDR1 as SGHTA and CDR2 as FQGNSA. Deletions cut 0 bases from V and 5 bases from J, with 10 bases between. The CDR3 contains 14 residues. CDR3 DNA: TGTGCCAGCAGCTTAGCCGGCGGGGTTACTGAAGCTTTCTTT. Translated: CASSLAGGVTEAFF. Looking up the rest from reference TRBV7-2 and TRBJ1-1 gives the full variable domain: GAGVSQSPSNKVTEKGKDVELRCDPISGHTALYWYRQSLGQGLEFLIYFQGNSAPDKSGLPSDRFSAERTGGSVSTLTIQRTQQEDSAVYLCASSLAGGVTEAFFGQGTRLTVV.

This rearrangement joins TRBV9 to TRBJ2-1, with 8 bases aligning to TRBD2. Germline-derived CDR1 and CDR2 are SGDLS and YYNGEE. The CDR3 is 15 amino acids. The J segment lost 5 bases and the V segment lost 4 bases, leaving 8 bases of the junction unmatched. The CDR3 loop reads CASSPRGSGDNEQFF. The CDR3, as DNA: TGTGCCAGCAGCCCCCGGGGTAGCGGGGACAATGAGCAGTTCTTC.

This chain connects TRBV11-2 to TRBJ1-3, with D maybe TRBD1 (6 bases). CDR1 SGHAT and CDR2 FQNNGV come from the germline V gene. The CDR3 extends over 14 amino acids. V shed 6 bases and J shed 2 bases, with 11 bases lying between them. CDR3 sequence (DNA): TGTGCCAGCAGACGGACAGACCCTGGAAACACCATATATTTT. Encoded protein: CASRRTDPGNTIYF.

The chain combines TRBV7-3 with TRBJ2-2; 9 bases are a match to TRBD1. CDR3 size: 18 residues. Germline CDR1 is SGHTA and CDR2 is FQGTGA. Trimming cost V 5 bases and J 8 bases; bases outside gene matches: 18. Written as DNA, the CDR3 is TGTGCCAGCAGCCCCGCTAGGTCCGGGACAGGGACACGGGGGGAGCTGTTTTTT. It specifies CASSPARSGTGTRGELFF.

The chain combines TRBV5-1 with TRBJ1-4; 10 bases align to TRBD1. From germline, CDR1 is SGHRS and CDR2 YFSETQ. The CDR3 has 16 residues. With 0 bases clipped from V and 7 bases from J, the junction kept 6 bases outside the gene matches. CDR3 sequence (DNA): TGCGCCAGCAGCTTGGAACCGGGACAGGGGAGTGAAAAACTGTTTTTT. The encoded protein is CASSLEPGQGSEKLFF. Drawing the rest from reference TRBV5-1 and TRBJ1-4, the complete variable domain is KAGVTQTPRYLIKTRGQQVTLSCSPISGHRSVSWYQQTPGQGLQFLFEYFSETQRNKGNFPGRFSGRQFSNSRSEMNVSTLELGDSALYLCASSLEPGQGSEKLFFGSGTQLSVL.

As DNA, the CDR3 is TGTGCCAGCAGCGTAGCGGGGGGGCGGAATGAAAAACTGTTTTTT. This codes for CASSVAGGRNEKLFF. V is TRBV9 and J is TRBJ1-4; perhaps TRBD1 as D (6 bases). CDR3 length: 15 residues. Germline loops: CDR1 SGDLS, CDR2 YYNGEE. Trimming left V 0 bases short and J 5 bases short, with 11 bases between.

The chain joins TRBV4-1 to TRBJ2-1; D is perhaps TRBD2 (6 bases). CDR3 size: 15 residues. V was trimmed by 1 base and J by 1 base, leaving 8 bases between them. Germline CDR1 reads MGHRA; CDR2 reads YSYEKL. CDR3 DNA sequence: TGCGCCAGCAGCCAAGGCGGACTATCCTACAATGAGCAGTTCTTC. Protein product: CASSQGGLSYNEQFF.

The rearrangement uses TRBV6-2 or TRBV6-3 and TRBJ2-7; 8 bases map to TRBD1. Unmatched junction bases numbered 11, after V lost 2 bases and J lost 5 bases. CDR1 MNHEY and CDR2 SVGEGT come from the germline V gene. The CDR3 totals 16 residues. For the CDR3, the DNA is TGTGCCAGCAGTTACACGCTGGGACAGGCAGCCAACGAGCAGTACTTC. Protein sequence: CASSYTLGQAANEQYF.

This chain joins TRBV9 and TRBJ2-7; 7 nucleotides match TRBD1. The CDR3 extends over 12 amino acids. Germline CDR1 SGDLS, CDR2 YYNGEE. V lost 3 bases to trimming and J lost 4 bases; unmatched junction nucleotides: 1. DNA of the CDR3: TGTGCCAGCAGCGGGGACAGTTACGAGCAGTACTTC. It yields the protein CASSGDSYEQYF.

The V gene is TRBV6-1, the J gene TRBJ2-6, with 7 bases fitting TRBD1. Germline V gene lookup returns CDR1 MNHNS and CDR2 SASEGT. This CDR3 is 17 amino acids long. The J segment lost 1 base and the V segment lost 2 bases, leaving 5 bases of the junction unmatched. The CDR3 sequence: CASSEMGQMSGANVLTF. The CDR3 coding sequence is TGTGCCAGCAGTGAAATGGGACAGATGTCTGGGGCCAACGTCCTGACTTTC.

This chain joins TRBV9 and TRBJ2-5; perhaps TRBD1 as D (5 bases). The germline V gene encodes CDR1 SGDLS and CDR2 YYNGEE. The CDR3 totals 14 residues. Between the trimmed V and J ends, which lost 7 bases and 5 bases, there was a span of 18 bases. The CDR3, as DNA: TGTGCCAGCCAGCGTGGGGCGAGCGCGGAGACCCAGTACTTC. This encodes CASQRGASAETQYF.

This clone was seen more than once but under ten times. The chain links TRBV6-2 or TRBV6-3 to TRBJ2-5; 7 bases fit TRBD2. With V trimmed by 6 bases and J by 0 bases, 13 bases remained unmatched. The germline gives CDR1 MNHEY, CDR2 SVGEGT. The CDR3 covers 17 residues. The CDR3 region has the DNA TGTGCCAGCAGCCTCGGGGGGAGCGGGCCTTACCAAGAGACCCAGTACTTC. Translation: CASSLGGSGPYQETQYF.

The rearrangement uses TRBV10-3 and TRBJ1-2; no clear D gene. There are 13 residues in the CDR3. In germline, CDR1 is ENHRY, CDR2 SYGVKD. Trimming shortened V by 6 bases and J by 7 bases, and 15 bases separated the two germline ends. The CDR3 DNA is TGTGCCATCAGCCTAGGAACGGCTGGTGGCTACACCTTC. Protein product: CAISLGTAGGYTF.

This chain connects TRBV2 to TRBJ2-2; 7 bases map to TRBD2. Looked up from germline, CDR1 is SNHLY and CDR2 is FYNNEI. This CDR3 spans 15 amino acids. V lost 6 bases and J lost 0; bases outside the gene matches: 4. CDR3 protein: CASRSGVSNTGELFF. CDR3 nucleotide sequence: TGTGCCAGCAGGAGCGGGGTCTCGAACACCGGGGAGCTGTTTTTT.

The V and J genes are TRBV27 and TRBJ2-7, with D possibly matching TRBD1 (6 bases). The CDR3 length is 15 residues. Deletions cut 4 bases from V and 1 base from J, with 14 bases between. Germline CDR1 MNHEY, CDR2 SMNVEV (reference sequence). The CDR3 DNA reads TGTGCCAGCAGTTCTGGGTGGGGGCAATCCTACGAGCAGTACTTC. Translating gives CASSSGWGQSYEQYF.

The rearrangement uses TRBV10-3 and TRBJ2-5, with 9 bases that match TRBD2. Germline loops: CDR1 ENHRY, CDR2 SYGVKD. Germline trimming cut 2 bases from V and 4 bases from J; bases unmatched to any gene: 5. The CDR3 is 15 residues long. The CDR3 region is CAISEGLAGTETQYF. CDR3 in DNA: TGTGCCATCAGTGAGGGGCTAGCGGGGACAGAGACCCAGTACTTC.

This clone has a single count. The gene calls are TRBV7-2 and TRBJ2-2; possible D gene TRBD2, 6 bases. Germline lookup yields CDR1 SGHTA and CDR2 FQGNSA. The CDR3 sequence is 15 residues long. Trimming shortened V by 4 bases and J by 2 bases, and 11 bases separated the two germline ends. CDR3 loop: CASSSRDFNTGELFF. As DNA, the CDR3 is TGTGCCAGCAGCTCCCGGGACTTCAACACCGGGGAGCTGTTTTTT. Using reference TRBV7-2 and TRBJ2-2 for the parts outside the CDR3, the full variable domain is GAGVSQSPSNKVTEKGKDVELRCDPISGHTALYWYRQSLGQGLEFLIYFQGNSAPDKSGLPSDRFSAERTGGSVSTLTIQRTQQEDSAVYLCASSSRDFNTGELFFGEGSRLTVL.

In DNA, the CDR3 is TGCAGTGCTAGTTTTGGGACAGGGGTTGCTGAAGCTTTCTTT. It encodes CSASFGTGVAEAFF. The chain carries TRBV20-1 and TRBJ1-1, with 10 bases lining up with TRBD1. Unmatched junction bases numbered 7, after V lost 3 bases and J lost 6 bases. Germline V gene lookup returns CDR1 DFQATT and CDR2 SNEGSKA (reference sequence). The CDR3 loop spans 14 amino acids.

This clone was seen just once. The rearrangement uses TRBV6-5 and TRBJ2-7, with TRBD1 matching 11 bases. In germline, CDR1 is MNHEY, CDR2 SVGAGI. V was clipped by 5 bases and J by 5 bases; unmatched bases: 5. The CDR3 runs to 14 residues. CDR3 residues: CASSRTGGENEQYF. The DNA for the CDR3 is TGTGCCAGCAGTCGGACAGGGGGCGAAAACGAGCAGTACTTC.

The rearrangement joins TRBV27 to TRBJ2-5; D remains ambiguous. Per the germline V gene, CDR1 is MNHEY and CDR2 is SMNVEV (reference sequence). CDR3 length equals 14 residues. Trimming took off 0 bases at V and 1 base at J, with 6 bases between the two ends. CDR3 in amino acids: CASSLSHSQETQYF. The CDR3 DNA sequence: TGTGCCAGCAGTTTATCGCACTCCCAAGAGACCCAGTACTTC.

The chain employs TRBV7-3 and TRBJ2-1; a possible D gene is TRBD2 (5 bases). The germline V and J ends were trimmed by 1 base and 5 bases, with 6 bases remaining between them. The germline V gene encodes CDR1 SGHTA and CDR2 FQGTGA. The CDR3 totals 13 residues. This chain's CDR3 is CASSLMRDNEQFF. The CDR3 bases are TGTGCCAGCAGCTTAATGCGGGACAATGAGCAGTTCTTC.

The chain recombines TRBV5-1 with TRBJ1-1, with a weak D call TRBD1 (5 bases). CDR1 and CDR2 (germline): SGHRS, YFSETQ. V was trimmed by 4 bases and J by 3 bases, leaving 16 bases between them. CDR3 length: 15 amino acids. The CDR3 coding sequence is TGCGCCAGCAGCCTAATGGACATTGGGGACACTGAAGCTTTCTTT. Its protein is CASSLMDIGDTEAFF.

The sample holds a few counts of this clone. V is TRBV7-9 and J is TRBJ1-1, with D maybe TRBD1 (5 bases). Trimming shortened V by 1 base and J by 5 bases, and 11 bases separated the two germline ends. Germline values: CDR1 SEHNR, CDR2 FQNEAQ (reference sequence). The CDR3 spans 14 residues. The CDR3 nucleotides read TGTGCCAGCAGCTTAGGGGGCCGGGTTACTGAAGCTTTCTTT. This codes for CASSLGGRVTEAFF.

This chain links TRBV2 with TRBJ2-7, with 8 bases lining up with TRBD1. This CDR3 spans 12 amino acids. Trimming took 7 bases from V and 4 from J; bases not matched to a gene: 3. Germline CDR1 and CDR2: SNHLY and FYNNEI. The CDR3 DNA sequence: TGTGCCAGCACGGACAGGGCTTACGAGCAGTACTTC. As protein: CASTDRAYEQYF.